The source of this T cell receptor beta chain is a study of OX40 agonist ivuxolimab in advanced cancers. In the study overall: The dose-escalation cohort was approximately 85% male, with a mean age of about 56 years, ranging roughly 23 to 90. The study's findings and limits: Patients who responded partially at 0.1-3.0 mg/kg showed clonal expansion ranking among the lowest.

Assay used: immunoSEQ multiplex PCR; TCRdb lists only in-frame clones, some missing. The sample lists fewer than 45,000 clones, roughly 80% occurring once. The length of the CDR3 is 16 residues. Germline CDR1 reads MNHNS; CDR2 reads SASEGT. Trimming cost V 3 bases and J 0 bases, with 12 bases left between them. In its sample, this clone was seen a few times. Its antigen is currently unknown. This TCR was recovered from an adult with an advanced solid tumor such as melanoma, head and neck, liver or kidney cancer. The sample was CD4+ or CD8+ T cells sorted from blood, taken in a trial of the OX40 agonist ivuxolimab. The gene calls are TRBV6-1 and TRBJ1-5; D perhaps matches TRBD1 (5 bases). This chain's CDR3 is CASSDLGDYSNQPQHF. The DNA for the CDR3 is TGTGCCAGCAGTGATTTGGGGGACTATAGCAATCAGCCCCAGCATTTT.